This record covers a single T cell receptor beta chain. This clone was recorded only once. No antigen is known for it. The sample holds no much larger clone one base away, and base qualities are not on file. The CDR3 regions of human TCRbeta chains were analyzed by immunosequencing. The authors processed their data as follows. Repertoire TCRs were checked for matches against a reference library of SARS-CoV-2-specific TCRs that had been generated using the MIRA antigen-specificity platform. Breadth was defined as the fraction of unique TCRs that were SARS-CoV-2-associated. Depth was defined as the fraction of total T cells that were SARS-CoV-2-associated. Using the MIRA data, every spike-specific TCR was mapped to the spike region that the TCR reacted to and assigned to either a CD4 or a CD8 class. Log10-transformed breadth and depth values were compared by one-way ANOVA with Sidak's multiple comparisons tests. TCRdb re-hosts the immuneACCESS table, in-frame sequences only. Its copies lack some clones; in the studies checked, an unresolved V gene accounts for under half of them, and the cause for the rest is not known. The V and J calls and clone size come from that table; D and trimming were worked out from the DNA. Recorded for this sample are approximately 140,000 clones; about 90% of them occurred a single time. Roughly 7.6% of the sample is in the top ten clones.

Reading the label with the study, this specimen's time point is: about 28 days (+/-7) after the second vaccine dose. The treatment or condition tag for this specimen amounts to: meningococcal conjugate vaccine given as trial control. Samples from vaccinated people were obtained from the UK trials COV001 and COV002, which included a single-blind randomized controlled phase 2/3 trial of AZD1222 (ChAdOx1 nCoV-19) in healthy adults. For TCRbeta chain sequencing, PBMC samples from trial participants were taken at day 0 and at day 28 after the second dose. This sample is part of a study of T cell responses to AZD1222 COVID-19 vaccine (dated by TCRdb to the early 2020s). In terms of the full investigation: A total of around 240 trial participants underwent TCR sequencing, of whom about 200 had received two doses of AZD1222 and roughly 26 had received two doses of the MenACWY control vaccine. Trial participants were enrolled by age into subgroups of 18-55, 56-69 and 70-plus years, and around 150, 29 and 61 TCR-sequenced participants, respectively, were included in these subgroups. Overall study results and their limits: In the small 56-69-year group, the increase in depth fell short of significance, most likely because of low power. A significant rise in spike-specific TCR breadth and depth was observed after two AZD1222 doses relative to day 0 and relative to MenACWY recipients. Reportedly, almost half of the unique spike-specific TCRs recognized epitopes lying outside the regions that are mutated in the B.1.351 and B.1.1.7 variants. Conclusions about previously exposed vaccinees are limited because only six or seven AZD1222 recipients were SARS-CoV-2 seropositive at baseline. Participants were mostly white British and included more females than males, and it was suggested by the authors that clonal diversity may have been underestimated. Vaccine-associated CD4 TCRs spanned the whole spike protein, with dominant responses in regions 160-218 and 743-854. No day 14 peak-response samples were available, so repertoires were characterized only after the peak T cell response.

The sequence derives from an adult who received the MenACWY meningococcal vaccine as a control. The sequencing here drew on peripheral blood, taken 28 days after the second dose of the MenACWY control vaccine.

The CDR3 corresponds to CASSLVSGSTGELFF. The DNA sequence reads TGCGCCAGCAGCTTGGTTTCAGGGAGCACCGGGGAGCTGTTTTTT. The V and J genes are TRBV5-1 and TRBJ2-2, with a tentative D call of TRBD1 or TRBD2, each matching 5 bases. V is cut by 0 bases and J by 4 bases, and the space between the germline ends is 10 bases. The CDR3, from cysteine to phenylalanine, totals 15 residues. Kept here is only the CDR3 DNA, which spans 45 bases and is read in frame from base 1. Per the germline V gene, SGHRS is the CDR1 and YFSETQ is the CDR2.